This TCR beta chain derives from a study of blood T cells in healthy people across ages. Study-level points and caveats: Both naive CD4+ cell counts and diversity were greater in long-lived donors than in aged donors. It was not possible, with unsorted PBMCs, to conclusively compare naive and antigen-experienced cells. Older individuals had lower TCR beta diversity per million T cells (the decline was roughly linear).

On this clonotype itself: Its antigen remains unknown.

CDR1 and CDR2 from the germline V gene are DFQATT and SNEGSKA (reference sequence). This CDR3 is built from 15 residues. Trimming took 7 bases from V and 7 from J, leaving 25 bases between them. Then a second PCR, running about 6 to 12 cycles, was carried out with a sample-barcoded 5' primer and a J-beta primer mix. From the 5' RACE reads, TCRdb called clonotypes with MiXCR, one entry per CDR3 protein. The sample yields hundreds of thousands of distinct CDR3 sequences, around 49% seen once. The source material was blood. The chain recombines TRBV20-1 with TRBJ1-2; D may be TRBD1 (6 bases). This TCR was recovered from a woman aged 55-69 years in good health. The CDR3 is CSVEWGRGEYSGYTF. The CDR3 DNA reads TGCAGTGTCGAATGGGGCAGGGGAGAGTATAGTGGCTACACCTTC.